Below, 27 T cell receptor beta chains from the same sample are listed, as sequenced in a study of control samples from healthy donors and cancer patients. This table comes from immunoSEQ multiplex PCR, and its TCRdb copy is limited to in-frame clones, with some not included. The sample contains a few hundred thousand clones, around 90% of which appear only once. Sequencing was carried out using PBMCs. These receptors were obtained from a middle-aged man with head and neck cancer.

This clone was seen a handful of times. The chain employs TRBV28 and TRBJ1-2; D perhaps matches TRBD1 (6 bases). Germline assignment: CDR1 MDHEN and CDR2 SYDVKM. This CDR3 has 15 residues. The V end lost 1 base, the J end lost 2 bases, and 11 bases lay between the germline ends. The CDR3 is CASSLFGGPNYGYTF. The CDR3, as DNA: TGTGCCAGCAGTTTATTTGGGGGGCCCAACTATGGCTACACCTTC.

Comment on this clone: At one end the junction does not follow the germline gene, possibly because of a read error. The chain's CDR3 is CATSDTTGGSDEQYF. CDR3 bases: TGTGCCACCAGTGACACGACAGGGGGCTCCGACGAGCAGTACTTC. V and J are TRBV24-1 and TRBJ2-7, with 10 bases identical to TRBD1. Germline assignment: CDR1 KGHDR and CDR2 SFDVKD. The CDR3 spans 15 residues.

The chain carries TRBV27 and TRBJ1-6, with D possibly being TRBD1 (6 bases). CDR3 length: 15 residues. Trimming left V 5 bases short and J 4 bases short, with 12 bases between. Germline V CDR1 and CDR2: MNHEY, SMNVEV (reference sequence). The CDR3, as DNA: TGTGCCAGCAGTCTTGGACAGCTTTATAATTCACCCCTCCACTTT. Protein: CASSLGQLYNSPLHF.

A note on this clone: This CDR3 is also generated by other DNA sequences in the sample. The rearrangement uses TRBV28 and TRBJ2-7; 7 nucleotides agree with TRBD1. There are 14 residues in the CDR3. Germline values: CDR1 MDHEN, CDR2 SYDVKM. Trimming removed 2 bases from V and 4 bases from J; junction bases left unmatched: 5. CDR3 sequence (DNA): TGTGCCAGCAGTTTAAGGACAGGAGCTTACGAGCAGTACTTC. Its translation is CASSLRTGAYEQYF.

The J gene is TRBJ2-7, the V gene TRBV3-1 (or the pseudogene TRBV3-2), with D possibly TRBD1 on 6 matching bases. CDR1 and CDR2 from the germline V gene are LGHDT and YNNKEL (reference sequence). The V end was cut by 3 bases, the J end by 7 bases, with 16 bases between. This CDR3 contains 14 residues. The CDR3 spells CASSHIRGREEQYF. CDR3 DNA: TGTGCCAGCAGCCATATAAGGGGGAGAGAGGAGCAGTACTTC.

The genes are TRBV25-1 and TRBJ1-3; D is possibly TRBD1 (5 bases). Trimming left V 0 bases short and J 3 bases short, with 12 bases between. This CDR3 is built from 16 residues. The V gene's germline CDR1 is MGHDK and CDR2 SYGVNS. For the CDR3, the DNA is TGTGCCAGCAGTGAATACGGGGGGTTAGGTGGAAACACCATATATTTT. Amino acids: CASSEYGGLGGNTIYF.

This clone was picked up a small number of times. The chain joins TRBV27 to TRBJ2-3; weak D call: TRBD2 (5 bases). The CDR3 consists of 16 residues. V was cut by 8 bases and J by 1 base, with 19 bases left in between. The V gene's germline CDR1 is MNHEY and CDR2 SMNVEV (reference sequence). The CDR3 nucleotides read TGTGCCAGCTTCCAAGCCCTGGGAGCCGGCACAGATACGCAGTATTTT. Its translation is CASFQALGAGTDTQYF.

The rearrangement uses TRBV5-1 and TRBJ2-5; 9 bases are shared with TRBD1. V dropped 4 bases and J dropped 1; count of bases not matched to a gene: 5. Germline-derived CDR1 and CDR2 are SGHRS and YFSETQ. The CDR3 runs to 15 residues. As DNA, the CDR3 is TGCGCCAGCAGCGTGGGACAGGGAGGCCAAGAGACCCAGTACTTC. This sequence encodes CASSVGQGGQETQYF.

The chain uses TRBV6-6 and TRBJ2-7; D is ambiguous. V lost 2 bases to trimming and J lost 0 bases, with 5 bases between them. Per germline, CDR1 MNHNY and CDR2 SVGAGI (reference sequence). The CDR3 spans 13 residues. CDR3 nucleotides: TGTGCCAGCAGTTACGTTCACTCCTACGAGCAGTACTTC. It specifies CASSYVHSYEQYF.

The genes are TRBV6-6 and TRBJ2-7, with TRBD1 matching 7 bases. J gave up 6 bases and V 4 bases, and 12 bases lay outside the gene matches. The CDR3 is 15 amino acids. CDR1 and CDR2 from the germline V gene are MNHNY and SVGAGI (reference sequence). The CDR3 loop reads CASSFPTRDRAEQYF. CDR3 nucleotides: TGTGCCAGCAGTTTCCCGACACGCGACAGGGCCGAGCAGTACTTC.

This chain connects TRBV5-1 to TRBJ1-1; D may be TRBD1 (6 bases). Germline lookup yields CDR1 SGHRS and CDR2 YFSETQ. Trimming left V 4 bases short and J 1 base short, with 17 bases between. The CDR3 runs to 16 residues. Here the CDR3 reads CASSLSPTGQNTEAFF. CDR3 sequence (DNA): TGCGCCAGCAGCCTTTCCCCGACAGGTCAGAACACTGAAGCTTTCTTT.

The V call is TRBV28, the J call TRBJ2-3; D not certain. The CDR3 is 16 amino acids. Germline CDR1 and CDR2: MDHEN and SYDVKM. With 4 bases removed from V and 1 base from J, the gap between germline ends came to 15 bases. The CDR3 protein is CASSYQIGKGTDTQYF. DNA for the CDR3: TGTGCCAGCAGTTATCAAATAGGGAAGGGCACAGATACGCAGTATTTT.

This chain links TRBV5-4 with TRBJ2-7, with 8 bases identical to TRBD1. CDR1 and CDR2 from the germline V gene are SGHNT and YYREEE (reference sequence). CDR3 length: 15 amino acids. J gave up 3 bases and V 4 bases, and 9 bases lay outside the gene matches. The CDR3 coding sequence is TGTGCCAGCAGCCCCGACAGGGGCGCACTCTACGAGCAGTACTTC. It is translated as CASSPDRGALYEQYF. The full variable domain, rest sourced from reference TRBV5-4 and TRBJ2-7, is ETGVTQSPTHLIKTRGQQVTLRCSSQSGHNTVSWYQQALGQGPQFIFQYYREEENGRGNFPPRFSGLQFPNYSSELNVNALELDDSALYLCASSPDRGALYEQYFGPGTRLTVT.

The rearrangement joins TRBV27 to TRBJ2-7; 9 bases are a match to TRBD2. J lost 6 bases, V lost 6 bases, and 15 bases had no gene match. Looked up from germline, CDR1 is MNHEY and CDR2 is SMNVEV (reference sequence). The CDR3 has 16 residues. The CDR3 nucleotides are TGTGCCAGCAGCCCCCCCGGGGGTGCGGGAGGGCGCGAGCAGTACTTC. Amino acid sequence: CASSPPGGAGGREQYF.

This clone was seen a single time. The genes are TRBV5-6 and TRBJ2-7, with a weak D call TRBD1 (7 bases). CDR3 length: 14 residues. The germline V gene encodes CDR1 SGHDT and CDR2 YYEEEE. Between the trimmed V and J ends, which lost 6 bases and 2 bases, there was a span of 15 bases. The chain's CDR3 is CASTAAGQTYEQYF. The CDR3 nucleotides are TGTGCCAGCACAGCCGCGGGACAGACCTACGAGCAGTACTTC.

This clone was recorded only once. The chain joins TRBV29-1 to TRBJ2-3, with 9 nucleotides matching TRBD1. V shed 2 bases and J 2 bases; nucleotides not matched to a gene: 5. The germline V gene encodes CDR1 SQVTM and CDR2 ANQGSEA. This CDR3 has 15 amino acids. DNA of the CDR3: TGCAGCGTTGAATCTAGGACAGGGGCCACAGATACGCAGTATTTT. Its protein is CSVESRTGATDTQYF.

The gene calls are TRBV11-3 and TRBJ2-3; 11 bases align to TRBD2. Trimming cost V 4 bases and J 2 bases; bases outside gene matches: 2. CDR3 length: 15 residues. Germline CDR1 is SGHNT and CDR2 is YENEEA. This CDR3 is CASSSGLAVTDTQYF. The CDR3 nucleotides are TGTGCCAGCAGCTCGGGACTAGCGGTCACAGATACGCAGTATTTT.

This clone occurred once. The rearrangement links TRBV30 to TRBJ1-2; 8 nucleotides agree with TRBD1. The junction had 6 bases not matched to a gene; V was cut back by 1 base and J by 8 bases. The CDR3 extends over 13 amino acids. CDR1 GTSNPN and CDR2 SVGIG come from the germline V gene (reference sequence). The CDR3 region has the DNA TGTGCCTGGAGTGACAGGGGGAGTCTGGGCTACACCTTC. This sequence encodes CAWSDRGSLGYTF.

The chain has TRBV15 and TRBJ1-1, with TRBD1 as a possible D gene (6 bases). Germline assignment: CDR1 LNHNV and CDR2 YYDKDF (reference sequence). The CDR3 totals 16 residues. Trimming cost V 1 base and J 4 bases, with 16 bases left between them. The CDR3 DNA sequence: TGTGCCACCAGCAGAGGTGGCCGGGGGCGCAGCACTGAAGCTTTCTTT. Protein: CATSRGGRGRSTEAFF.

This chain joins TRBV6-5 and TRBJ2-3; D is undetermined. The length of the CDR3 is 15 residues. Trimming pared 4 bases from V and 3 bases from J, leaving 14 bases between. Per germline, CDR1 MNHEY and CDR2 SVGAGI. The CDR3 sequence is CASSSMGKGTDTQYF. CDR3 coding DNA: TGTGCCAGCAGTTCAATGGGGAAAGGGACAGATACGCAGTATTTT.

This clone is a singleton in its sample. This sequence joins TRBV27 and TRBJ1-2, with TRBD1 matching over 12 bases. Germline V gene data show CDR1 as MNHEY and CDR2 as SMNVEV (reference sequence). The CDR3 spans 19 residues. J lost 6 bases, V lost 5 bases, and 19 bases had no gene match. Here the CDR3 reads CASSTLSGTGGGAGDGYTF. The CDR3 nucleotides read TGTGCCAGCAGTACACTCTCAGGGACAGGGGGCGGGGCGGGTGATGGCTACACCTTC.

CDR3 protein: CASSLAGTMGNEQFF. CDR3 DNA: TGTGCCAGCAGCTTAGCCGGGACGATGGGCAATGAGCAGTTCTTC. The rearrangement uses TRBV7-2 and TRBJ2-1; D might be TRBD1 or TRBD2, each matching 5 bases. Germline-derived CDR1 and CDR2 are SGHTA and FQGNSA. The germline V and J ends were trimmed by 0 bases and 6 bases, with 12 bases remaining between them. The CDR3 is 15 amino acids.

The rearrangement uses TRBV19 and TRBJ2-4; 7 nucleotides match TRBD1. The CDR3 has 15 residues. Germline V lookup: CDR1 LNHDA, CDR2 SQIVND (reference sequence). V lost 8 bases, J lost 5 bases, and 12 bases stayed unmatched. CDR3 sequence reads: CASEGAGASQNIQYF. As DNA, the CDR3 is TGTGCCAGTGAGGGGGCGGGCGCCTCCCAAAACATTCAGTACTTC.

V is TRBV19 and J is TRBJ2-7; TRBD1 aligns across 12 bases. Germline-derived CDR1 and CDR2 are LNHDA and SQIVND (reference sequence). The trim removed 5 bases at V and 2 bases at J, leaving 4 bases unmatched. The CDR3 is 15 amino acids. DNA for the CDR3: TGTGCCAGTAGTGAGGGACAGGGGGCGGCCTACGAGCAGTACTTC. Its protein product is CASSEGQGAAYEQYF.

CDR3 amino acids: CASSKAGTVARNEQFF. The CDR3 coding sequence is TGTGCCAGCAGCAAAGCCGGGACCGTCGCGAGGAATGAGCAGTTCTTC. The chain employs TRBV21-1 and TRBJ2-1. TRBV21-1 is classified as a pseudogene. CDR3 length equals 16 residues.

The V and J genes are TRBV9 and TRBJ2-7, with 11 bases fitting TRBD1. This CDR3 is 13 amino acids long. Per the germline V gene, CDR1 is SGDLS and CDR2 is YYNGEE. Trimming took 4 bases from V and 6 from J; bases not matched to a gene: 3. CDR3: CASSPGTGGEQYF. CDR3 nucleotides: TGTGCCAGCAGCCCAGGGACAGGGGGCGAGCAGTACTTC.

The V gene is TRBV9, the J gene TRBJ2-5; TRBD2 might be the D (6 bases). The CDR3 spans 17 residues. Deletions cut 3 bases from V and 4 bases from J, with 22 bases between. Germline values: CDR1 SGDLS, CDR2 YYNGEE. For the CDR3, the DNA is TGTGCCAGCAGCGGGTCTGGGGGGAGCTACAGATCAGAGACCCAGTACTTC. This encodes CASSGSGGSYRSETQYF.